The source of this TCR beta chain is a study of blood T cell repertoires in COVID-19. The wider study: The study drew acute and convalescent COVID-19 samples from the United States, Italy and Spain. From T cells, B-cell-depleted T cells, or PBMCs came the material, which was cDNA or gDNA.

Original handling: The assay estimated nucleated cells by amplifying reference gene primers. Produced via immunoSEQ multiplex PCR; TCRdb's table is partial and in-frame only. V and J calls and clone size are as listed in that table; D and trimming were resolved from the DNA. This sample yields 200,000 to 250,000 clones, of which around 84% are seen a single time; 7.1% belongs to the top ten. The TCR comes from a woman in her sixties or seventies with active or convalescent COVID-19. The sequenced sample consisted of peripheral blood.

CDR3 sequence (DNA): TGTGCAGCCACGGCGGTGGCAAACTCTCGAACAGCTTTCTTT. It encodes CAATAVANSRTAFF. The chain is built from TRBV7-6 and TRBJ1-1; D ambiguous. The CDR3 is 14 amino acids. Germline V gene data show CDR1 as SGHVS and CDR2 as FNYEAQ.